This TCR beta chain derives from a study of shared clonotypes between healthy human individuals. Notes on the study in general: Represented diversity, genetic and exposure-history alike, was limited by few donors. Sampling was confined to blood; repertoires within tissues likely differ. In the sorted subsets, rarefaction showed sequencing was incomplete despite large depth.

In the naive CD8 group, cells lacked CD45RO and were positively selected for CCR7, so terminally differentiated effector memory CD45RA+ cells were left out. Adult donors, all healthy and HIV-negative, had no recent acute infections or vaccinations. Assay: immunoSEQ multiplex PCR; the TCRdb copy retains only in-frame clones and omits some. The table has roughly 2 million clones, around 96% seen once. The CDR3 totals 16 residues. V lost 2 bases and J lost 5; bases outside the gene matches: 11. Germline lookup yields CDR1 MNHEY and CDR2 SMNVEV (reference sequence). On this clone itself: What it recognizes is unknown.

The clonotype originates from a man in his late teens or twenties in good health. This chain joins TRBV27 and TRBJ2-7, with 8 bases fitting TRBD1. What was sequenced was naive CD8+ T cells sorted from blood. DNA of the CDR3: TGTGCCAGCAGTTTAACTACTCAGGGGGCGCAGAACGAGCAGTACTTC. This sequence encodes CASSLTTQGAQNEQYF.